The clone carrying this T cell receptor beta chain turned up a few times. The antigen is not known. This record comes from a study of T cells in Graves' hyperthyroidism and ophthalmopathy. The ends were cut back, 3 bases at V and 6 bases at J, with 12 bases in the middle. This CDR3 contains 14 residues. Using RNA transcripts as the source, TCR beta CDR3 regions were amplified. The HTBI primer set was used in a first-round RT-PCR of the TCR CDR3. TCRdb ran MiXCR on the multiplex PCR reads and lists one entry per CDR3 protein. The sample consists of some 580,000 distinct CDR3 sequences, around 16% of them appearing once. Points from the study as a whole: Most thyroid clonotypes with frequency above 0.001 were detected in blood.

This sequence joins TRBV12-3 or TRBV12-4 and TRBJ1-5, with D perhaps TRBD1 (6 bases). Sequencing used blood. The sequence came from a woman in her 40s with Graves' ophthalmopathy. For the CDR3, the DNA is TGTGCCAGCAGTTTCGGCGGGGGCAGTCAGCCCCAGCATTTT. Amino acids: CASSFGGGSQPQHF.